Sequencing of this T cell receptor (beta chain) was carried out in a study of early T cells in non-severe SARS-CoV-2 infection. Whole-study context: Sequenced material consisted of bulk RNA (from unsorted whole blood), and chains were unpaired.

With 2 bases removed from V and 0 bases from J, the gap between germline ends came to 5 bases. Germline loops: CDR1 MNHEY, CDR2 SVGEGT. The CDR3 runs to 15 residues. At least ten counts were recorded for this clonotype. Individual cDNA molecules each received unique molecular identifiers attached to them. TCRdb itself ran the 5' RACE reads through MiXCR, one entry per CDR3 protein. The table includes about 24,000 distinct CDR3 sequences, 3.5% to 5% detected once. V and J are TRBV6-2 or TRBV6-3 and TRBJ2-6; unclear D gene. Input material: whole blood. This TCR was recovered from an adult who was a healthcare worker with PCR-confirmed SARS-CoV-2 infection or an uninfected control (not recorded which). CDR3 sequence: CASSYTGSGANVLTF. The CDR3 bases are TGTGCCAGCAGTTACACGGGCTCTGGGGCCAACGTCCTGACTTTC.